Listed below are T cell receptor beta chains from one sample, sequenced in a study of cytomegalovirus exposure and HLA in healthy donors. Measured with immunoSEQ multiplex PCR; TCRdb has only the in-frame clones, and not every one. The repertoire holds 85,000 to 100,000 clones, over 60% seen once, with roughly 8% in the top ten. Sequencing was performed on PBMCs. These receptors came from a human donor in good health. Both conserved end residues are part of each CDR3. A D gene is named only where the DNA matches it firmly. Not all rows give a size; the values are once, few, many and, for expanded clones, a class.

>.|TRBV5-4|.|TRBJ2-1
CASSLGARPEQFF
TGTGCCAGCAGCTTGGGAGCCCGCCCCGAGCAGTTCTTC
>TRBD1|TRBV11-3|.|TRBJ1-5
CASSLEGGDQPQHF
TGTGCCAGCAGCTTAGAAGGGGGCGATCAGCCCCAGCATTTT
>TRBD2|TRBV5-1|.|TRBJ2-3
CASSPYLRGASSTDTQYF
TGCGCCAGCAGCCCCTATCTGCGGGGGGCATCTAGCACAGATACGCAGTATTTT
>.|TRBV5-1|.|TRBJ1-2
CASSLRGGNAGYTF
TGCGCCAGCAGCTTGCGGGGAGGCAACGCTGGCTACACCTTC
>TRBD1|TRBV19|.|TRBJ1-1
CASSLIQGRAFF
TGTGCCAGTAGTTTAATACAGGGGAGAGCTTTCTTT
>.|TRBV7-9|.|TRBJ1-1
CASSWGHINTEAFF
TGTGCCAGCAGCTGGGGACACATTAACACTGAAGCTTTCTTT
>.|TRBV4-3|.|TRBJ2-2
CASSQDSREWTGELFF
TGCGCCAGCAGCCAAGATTCCCGGGAGTGGACCGGGGAGCTGTTTTTT
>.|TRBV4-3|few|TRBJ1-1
CASSQGRGNTEAFF
TGCGCCAGCAGCCAAGGAAGGGGGAACACTGAAGCTTTCTTT
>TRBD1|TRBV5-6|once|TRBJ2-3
CASRARDRVMDTQYF
TGTGCCAGCAGGGCCCGGGACAGGGTAATGGATACGCAGTATTTT
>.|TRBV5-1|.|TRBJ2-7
CASSPRTAGSYEQYF
TGCGCCAGCAGCCCGAGGACAGCCGGCTCCTACGAGCAGTACTTC
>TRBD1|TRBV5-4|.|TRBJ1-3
CASSSYRTGTGSGNTIYF
TGTGCCAGCAGCTCATACCGAACCGGGACAGGGTCTGGAAACACCATATATTTT
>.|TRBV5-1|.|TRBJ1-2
CASSLALFGGDEYGYTF
TGCGCCAGCAGCTTGGCCCTTTTTGGGGGGGACGAATATGGCTACACCTTC
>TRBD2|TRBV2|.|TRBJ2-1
CASSEALAGGGEQFF
TGTGCCAGCAGTGAAGCGCTTGCGGGAGGGGGTGAGCAGTTCTTC
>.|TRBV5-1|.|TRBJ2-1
CASSLGLYNEQFF
TGCGCCAGCAGCTTAGGACTCTACAATGAGCAGTTCTTC
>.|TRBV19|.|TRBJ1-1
CASSRGAGDTEAFF
TGTGCCAGTAGTCGGGGGGCAGGGGACACTGAAGCTTTCTTT
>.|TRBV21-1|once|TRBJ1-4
CASSKADITTNEKLFF
TGTGCCAGCAGCAAAGCGGACATAACAACTAATGAAAAACTGTTTTTT
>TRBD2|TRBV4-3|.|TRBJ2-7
CASSPRGSSGSYEQYF
TGCGCCAGCAGCCCAAGGGGGTCTAGCGGGAGCTACGAGCAGTACTTC
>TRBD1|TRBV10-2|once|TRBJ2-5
CASSESNPGGLGETQYF
TGCGCCAGCAGTGAGTCGAATCCAGGGGGCTTGGGAGAGACCCAGTACTTC
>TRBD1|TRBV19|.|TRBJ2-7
CASSPDRVISYEQYF
TGTGCCAGTAGCCCGGACAGGGTGATCTCCTACGAGCAGTACTTC
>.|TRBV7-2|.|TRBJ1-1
CASNLQGRTEAFF
TGTGCCAGCAACCTACAGGGAAGGACTGAAGCTTTCTTT
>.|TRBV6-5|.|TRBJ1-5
CASRPPSGPQHF
TGTGCCAGCAGGCCTCCCAGTGGGCCCCAGCATTTT
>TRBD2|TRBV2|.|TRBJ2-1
CATRKGSSGDNEQFF
TGTGCCACCCGTAAGGGGTCTAGCGGAGACAATGAGCAGTTCTTC
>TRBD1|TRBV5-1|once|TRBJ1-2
CASRDQDRGIYGYTF
TGCGCCAGCAGAGACCAGGACAGGGGAATCTATGGCTACACCTTC
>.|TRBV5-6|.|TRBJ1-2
CASSPEAGQNYGYTF
TGTGCCAGCAGCCCGGAGGCCGGACAGAACTATGGCTACACCTTC
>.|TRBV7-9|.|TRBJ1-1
CASKRTATGFQAFF
TGTGCCAGCAAACGGACCGCTACAGGGTTTCAAGCTTTCTTT
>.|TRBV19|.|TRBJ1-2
CASNAGLRHGYTF
TGTGCCAGTAATGCAGGATTACGGCATGGCTACACCTTC
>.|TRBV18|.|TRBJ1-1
CASSPYRDTEAFF
TGTGCCAGCTCACCATACAGAGACACTGAAGCTTTCTTT
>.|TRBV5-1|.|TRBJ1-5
CASSLAGGDREPQHF
TGCGCCAGCAGCTTGGCCGGGGGGGATCGCGAGCCCCAGCATTTT
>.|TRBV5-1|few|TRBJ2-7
CASSYQTGAYEQYF
TGCGCCAGCAGCTACCAAACTGGAGCCTACGAGCAGTACTTC
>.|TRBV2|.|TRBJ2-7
CASLSGYTYEQYF
TGTGCCAGCCTAAGCGGGTATACCTACGAGCAGTACTTC
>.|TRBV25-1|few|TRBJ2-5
CASSELDILETQYF
TGTGCCAGCAGTGAATTGGACATCCTAGAGACCCAGTACTTC
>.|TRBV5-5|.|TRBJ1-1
CASSIDQQVWDTEAFF
TGTGCCAGCAGCATAGATCAACAGGTTTGGGACACTGAAGCTTTCTTT
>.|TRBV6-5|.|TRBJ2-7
CASSSGQGLVYEQYF
TGTGCCAGCAGTTCCGGGCAGGGTCTCGTCTACGAGCAGTACTTC
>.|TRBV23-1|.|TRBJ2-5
CASSQSGHHQETQYF
TGCGCCAGCAGTCAATCGGGACACCACCAAGAGACCCAGTACTTC
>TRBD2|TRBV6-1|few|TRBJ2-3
CASRSGGASDTQYF
TGTGCCAGCCGCAGCGGGGGGGCATCGGATACGCAGTATTTT
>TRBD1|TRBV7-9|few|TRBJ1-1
CASSRAGTGSEAFF
TGTGCCAGCAGCAGAGCCGGGACAGGGTCTGAAGCTTTCTTT
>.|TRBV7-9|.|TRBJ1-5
CASSLGRGSQPQHF
TGTGCCAGCAGCTTAGGGAGGGGAAGCCAGCCCCAGCATTTT
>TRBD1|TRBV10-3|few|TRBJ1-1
CAISQGQDSTEAFF
TGTGCCATCAGTCAAGGACAGGACAGCACTGAAGCTTTCTTT
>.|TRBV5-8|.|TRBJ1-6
CASSLDRVSSYNSPLHF
TGTGCCAGCAGCTTGGACAGGGTGAGCTCCTATAATTCACCCCTCCACTTT
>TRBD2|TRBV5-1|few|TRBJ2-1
CASSLDTSGAYNEQFF
TGCGCCAGCAGCTTGGATACTAGCGGGGCCTACAATGAGCAGTTCTTC
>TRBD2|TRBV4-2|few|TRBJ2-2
CASSLREGIRELFF
TGTGCCAGCAGCCTACGGGAGGGGATCCGGGAGCTGTTTTTT
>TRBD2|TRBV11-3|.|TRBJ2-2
CASSLMGGRGTGELFF
TGTGCCAGCAGCTTAATGGGCGGGAGAGGCACCGGGGAGCTGTTTTTT
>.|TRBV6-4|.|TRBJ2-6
CATRQVSGANVLTF
TGTGCCACAAGACAGGTCTCTGGGGCCAACGTCCTGACTTTC
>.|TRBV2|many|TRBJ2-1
CASSGSDRRWEQFF
TGTGCCAGCAGTGGGAGTGATCGGCGATGGGAGCAGTTCTTC
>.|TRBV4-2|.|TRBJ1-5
CASSQVMGASNQPQHF
TGTGCCAGCAGCCAAGTAATGGGGGCTAGCAATCAGCCCCAGCATTTT
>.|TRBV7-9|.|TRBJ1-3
CASSYLTGNTIYF
TGTGCCAGCAGCTACCTAACTGGAAACACCATATATTTT
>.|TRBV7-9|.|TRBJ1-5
CASSRSGGPSNQPQHF
TGTGCCAGCAGCCGGTCGGGGGGACCGAGCAATCAGCCCCAGCATTTT
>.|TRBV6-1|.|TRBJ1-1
CASSRQRNTEAFF
TGTGCCAGCTCTCGACAGAGAAACACTGAAGCTTTCTTT
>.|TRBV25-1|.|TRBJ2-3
CASSELRDLVDTQYF
TGTGCCAGCAGTGAATTGAGGGACTTGGTGGATACGCAGTATTTT
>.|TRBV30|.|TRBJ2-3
CAWSPGLDTQYF
TGTGCCTGGAGTCCGGGACTGGATACGCAGTATTTT
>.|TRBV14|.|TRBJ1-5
CASSHGKISNQPQHF
TGTGCCAGCAGCCATGGCAAGATTAGCAATCAGCCCCAGCATTTT
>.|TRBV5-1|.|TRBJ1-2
CASSLESPYGYTF
TGCGCCAGCAGCTTGGAATCCCCTTATGGCTACACCTTC